Listed below are T cell receptor beta chains from one sample, sequenced in a study of beta chain features in type 1 diabetes. The table came from immunoSEQ multiplex PCR; TCRdb's copy has only in-frame clones and leaves some out. The data contain about 320,000 clones, less than 15% of them seen just once; the ten biggest clones take up approximately 7%. Sequenced input: central memory CD4+ T cells from blood. All receptors derive from a man younger than 45 in good health. The CDR3 runs from the conserved cysteine through the conserved F or W. The D gene is left open where the match is weak. Clone size is shown for a subset of rows, as once, few, many or a class of expanded clone.

>TRBD2|TRBV5-6|TRBJ2-7|-
TGTGCCAGCAGCTTGGGTGTGGGGAGGGACGAGCAGTACTTC
CASSLGVGRDEQYF
>-|TRBV6-5|TRBJ2-1|few
TGTGCCAGCACCCCTCCGAGGGGGTATGAGCAGTTCTTC
CASTPPRGYEQFF
>-|TRBV7-2|TRBJ2-7|few
TGTGCCAGCAGCCAGATTCCGGGACCTACTATCTACGAGCAGTACTTC
CASSQIPGPTIYEQYF
>-|TRBV27|TRBJ1-2|few
TGTGCCAGCAGAACACAGCTACGATCTGACTATGGCTACACCTTC
CASRTQLRSDYGYTF
>-|TRBV15|TRBJ2-3|-
TGTGCCACCAGCAGAGCGACAGGTCAGTCGCAGTATTTT
CATSRATGQSQYF
>TRBD2|TRBV11-3|TRBJ2-1|-
TGTGCCAGCAGCTTCCGCGGGGGTTACAATGAGCAGTTCTTC
CASSFRGGYNEQFF
>-|TRBV15|TRBJ1-2|-
TGTGCCACCAGCACCAGGATGTCATTTAGTAGCTATGGCTACACCTTC
CATSTRMSFSSYGYTF
>-|TRBV5-4|TRBJ2-1|many
TGTGCCAGCAGCACGGGAATAAGCGCTGAGCAGTTCTTC
CASSTGISAEQFF
>TRBD1|TRBV10-3|TRBJ1-4|-
TGTGCCATCAGTGATCGGACAGGGGACTTCAGGGAACTGTTTTTT
CAISDRTGDFRELFF
>-|TRBV2|TRBJ2-2|few
TGTGCCAGCAGTGTGGTCAGATCGAACACCGGGGAGCTGTTTTTT
CASSVVRSNTGELFF
>-|TRBV4-3|TRBJ2-5|few
TGCGCCAGCAGCCAAGACCTGCGGGGAGTCCAAGAGACCCAGTACTTC
CASSQDLRGVQETQYF
>TRBD2|TRBV9|TRBJ2-1|-
TGTGCCAGCAGCGTAGGGGGACTAGCGGGGGGGCCGGGTGAGCAGTTCTTC
CASSVGGLAGGPGEQFF
>TRBD1|TRBV4-3|TRBJ2-2|-
TGCGCCAGCAGCCAAGCACCGGGACAGACGAACACCGGGGAGCTGTTTTTT
CASSQAPGQTNTGELFF
>-|TRBV7-2|TRBJ2-5|-
TGTGCCAGCAGCTTACCGTCAGATGAGACCCAGTACTTC
CASSLPSDETQYF
>-|TRBV9|TRBJ1-1|few
TGTGCCAGCAGCGTAGACGCACTCCAGAACACTGAAGCTTTCTTT
CASSVDALQNTEAFF
>-|TRBV2|TRBJ2-5|few
TGTGCCAGCAGCCCACAGGGTCACGGAGAGACCCAGTACTTC
CASSPQGHGETQYF
>TRBD1|TRBV7-2|TRBJ1-5|few
TGTGCCAGCAGCCCAACCGGGACAGGGAGTGGCCAGCCCCAGCATTTT
CASSPTGTGSGQPQHF
>TRBD1|TRBV27|TRBJ1-1|-
TGTGCCAGCAGTTCCGGACAGGGCACTGAAGCTTTCTTT
CASSSGQGTEAFF